A single T cell receptor (beta chain) is shown here with its context. What it binds is not known. Genomic DNA per cell subset filled all wells of several immunoSEQ plates. Libraries were prepared by immunoSEQ multiplex PCR; TCRdb keeps only in-frame clonotypes and omits some of them. The repertoire includes about 2.4 million clones, roughly 93% of them detected once, and approximately 0.36% sits in the top ten. This record belongs to a study of shared clonotypes between healthy human individuals. The wider study: The study enrolled a couple of women and a few men aged 18 to 49. Study outcomes and limitations: All-four-donor shared clonotypes had higher generation probabilities than non-shared clonotypes did. A generally larger estimated richness was seen in naive subsets than in memory subsets.

The sequence derives from a man aged 18 to 35 in good health. Some clones in this sample may be carry-over from other donors' samples. Sequencing was done on a sample of naive CD4+ T cells from PBMCs. The subset: CD45RA+ positively selected.

CDR3 amino acids: CAISLRGLETGELFF. The CDR3 region has the DNA TGTGCCATCAGTTTGAGGGGGTTAGAAACCGGGGAGCTGTTTTTT. The chain recombines TRBV10-3 with TRBJ2-2; D perhaps matches TRBD1 (6 bases). The CDR3 covers 15 residues. From germline, CDR1 is ENHRY and CDR2 SYGVKD. V was trimmed by 5 bases and J by 5 bases, leaving 15 bases between them.